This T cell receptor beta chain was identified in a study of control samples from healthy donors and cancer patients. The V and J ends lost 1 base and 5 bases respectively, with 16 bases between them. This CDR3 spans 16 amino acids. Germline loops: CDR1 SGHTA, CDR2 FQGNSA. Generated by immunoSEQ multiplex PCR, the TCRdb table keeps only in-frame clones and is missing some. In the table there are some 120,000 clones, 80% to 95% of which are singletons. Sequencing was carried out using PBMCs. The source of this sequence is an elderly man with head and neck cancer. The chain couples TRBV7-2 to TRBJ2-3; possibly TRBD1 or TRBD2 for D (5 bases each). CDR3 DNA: TGTGCCAGCAGCTTAGTTTCCGGGAAGGGGATAGATACGCAGTATTTT. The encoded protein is CASSLVSGKGIDTQYF.